The 5 T cell receptor beta chains below all came from one sample that was sequenced in a study of blood T cell repertoires in COVID-19. Assay: immunoSEQ multiplex PCR; the TCRdb copy retains only in-frame clones and omits some. The sample lists 260,000 or so clones, approximately 90% occurring once. Sequenced sample: PBMCs or T cells enriched from blood (not recorded which). All receptors come from a man between 18 and 29 years old who had recovered from COVID-19.

The chain joins TRBV6-4 to TRBJ2-3; the D is unclear. CDR1 and CDR2 from the germline V gene are MRHNA and SNTAGT. Between the trimmed V and J ends, which lost 5 bases and 1 base, there was a span of 13 bases. The CDR3 spans 15 residues. CDR3 residues: CASSPVGEGTDTQYF. The CDR3 bases are TGTGCCAGCAGTCCCGTAGGAGAGGGCACAGATACGCAGTATTTT.

The genes are TRBV28 and TRBJ1-2, with D possibly being TRBD1 (6 bases). The V and J ends lost 6 bases and 4 bases respectively, with 15 bases between them. This CDR3 is built from 14 residues. Germline loops: CDR1 MDHEN, CDR2 SYDVKM. As DNA, the CDR3 is TGTGCCAGCAGCCAATACCAGGGGATCTATGGCTACACCTTC. It codes for CASSQYQGIYGYTF.

This chain joins TRBV28 and TRBJ2-5; 8 bases match TRBD2. Germline V gene sequence: CDR1 MDHEN, CDR2 SYDVKM. This CDR3 spans 16 amino acids. The V segment lost 4 bases and the J segment 5 bases; nucleotides outside the gene matches: 12. For the CDR3, the DNA is TGTGCCAGCAGTTCCCAACCGGGACTAGACCGGGAGACCCAGTACTTC. Translated, it gives CASSSQPGLDRETQYF.

The chain employs TRBV29-1 and TRBJ1-2; 8 bases align to TRBD1. The CDR3 covers 12 residues. The J segment lost 8 bases and the V segment lost 7 bases, leaving 9 bases of the junction unmatched. CDR1 and CDR2 (germline): SQVTM, ANQGSEA. The CDR3 reads CSALTGEDGYTF. The CDR3 DNA sequence: TGCAGCGCCCTGACAGGGGAAGACGGCTACACCTTC.

The V call is TRBV12-3 or TRBV12-4, the J call TRBJ1-2, with D tentatively TRBD1 (6 bases). Trimming left V 6 bases short and J 4 bases short, with 12 bases between. This CDR3 contains 13 residues. CDR3 sequence: CASSPAGAYGYTF. CDR3 coding DNA: TGTGCCAGCAGCCCGGCAGGGGCCTATGGCTACACCTTC.